A single sample is the source of the 22 T cell receptor beta chains below, sequenced in a study of early T cells in non-severe SARS-CoV-2 infection. Using its own MiXCR run on the 5' RACE reads, TCRdb lists one record per CDR3 protein. The table shows tens of thousands of distinct CDR3 sequences, with approximately 9.3% occurring only once. The specimen was whole blood. The receptors were sampled from an adult who was a healthcare worker with PCR-confirmed SARS-CoV-2 infection or an uninfected control (not recorded which).

V and J are TRBV5-1 and TRBJ2-3; TRBD1 aligns across 7 bases. The V and J ends lost 3 bases and 10 bases, in that order; junction bases with no gene match: 8. In germline, CDR1 is SGHRS, CDR2 YFSETQ. The CDR3 sequence is 13 residues long. CDR3 in DNA: TGCGCCAGCAGCTCCGGACAGGATAGGGCGCAGTATTTT. This translates into CASSSGQDRAQYF.

This clonotype occurred a few times. This rearrangement joins TRBV7-3 to TRBJ2-2, with D possibly being TRBD2 (6 bases). The CDR3 spans 16 residues. Trimming stripped 0 bases from V and 6 bases from J, with 14 bases between. The germline CDR1 and CDR2 sequences are SGHTA and FQGTGA. CDR3 in amino acids: CASSLTGQGGSGELFF. In DNA form, the CDR3 reads TGTGCCAGCAGCTTAACTGGGCAGGGAGGTTCCGGGGAGCTGTTTTTT.

The table lists this clonotype with many counts. The chain couples TRBV7-2 to TRBJ1-2; 9 nucleotides align to TRBD1. CDR1 and CDR2 (germline): SGHTA, FQGNSA. The CDR3 contains 17 residues. V was clipped by 5 bases and J by 5 bases; unmatched bases: 15. The CDR3 region is CASSRTGTGLSRYGYTF. The DNA for the CDR3 is TGTGCCAGCAGCCGCACCGGGACAGGGCTCTCTCGATATGGCTACACCTTC.

This clonotype was seen a few times. J is TRBJ2-7 and V is TRBV29-1, with no clear D. The CDR3 is 15 residues long. Trimming left V 4 bases short and J 2 bases short, with 18 bases between. Germline CDR1 reads SQVTM; CDR2 reads ANQGSEA. CDR3: CSVVWASQFPYEQYF. CDR3 coding DNA: TGCAGCGTTGTATGGGCTAGTCAATTTCCCTACGAGCAGTACTTC.

The chain recombines TRBV20-1 with TRBJ1-4; 7 bases line up with TRBD1. V shed 3 bases and J 7 bases; nucleotides not matched to a gene: 5. The CDR3 is made up of 13 amino acids. Germline loops: CDR1 DFQATT, CDR2 SNEGSKA (reference sequence). The CDR3 DNA reads TGCAGTGCTAGCAGGGGGGTGGGTGAAAAACTGTTTTTT. Amino acids: CSASRGVGEKLFF.

This clonotype was recorded many times. CDR3 nucleotides: TGTGCCAGCAGCCCCAGCGGGAGGGCCACAGATACGCAGTATTTT. Translating gives CASSPSGRATDTQYF. This chain links TRBV7-3 with TRBJ2-3; 10 bases agree with TRBD2. J lost 2 bases, V lost 5 bases, and 4 bases had no gene match. This CDR3 is built from 15 residues. CDR1 SGHTA and CDR2 FQGTGA come from the germline V gene.

The chain joins TRBV5-8 to TRBJ2-1, with D unclear. Trimming took off 5 bases at V and 0 bases at J, with 12 bases between the two ends. This CDR3 contains 15 residues. CDR1 and CDR2 from the germline V gene are SGHTS and YDEGEE. The CDR3 coding sequence is TGTGCCAGCAGTTCTCGGTCTGGCTCCTACAATGAGCAGTTCTTC. It yields the protein CASSSRSGSYNEQFF.

This clonotype was seen repeatedly, ten times or more. The CDR3 bases are TGTGCCAGCAGCCAAAACTCTGGAAACACCATATATTTT. It codes for CASSQNSGNTIYF. J is TRBJ1-3 and V is TRBV3-1; no clear D gene. Trimming left V 2 bases short and J 0 bases short, with 2 bases between. Germline V CDR1 and CDR2: LGHDT, YNNKEL (reference sequence). The CDR3 has 13 amino acids.

The rearrangement joins TRBV20-1 to TRBJ2-1; 7 bases map to TRBD1. This CDR3 comprises 18 residues. The junction had 16 bases not matched to a gene; V was cut back by 2 bases and J by 3 bases. CDR1 is DFQATT and CDR2 is SNEGSKA in the germline V gene (reference sequence). In DNA, the CDR3 is TGCAGTGCTAGACGGAACCCGGGACAGCGCTACCACTACAATGAGCAGTTCTTC. Protein product: CSARRNPGQRYHYNEQFF.

This clonotype was counted a few times. This CDR3 is CASSLLAGGKGETQYF. CDR3 nucleotides: TGTGCCAGCAGCCTGCTAGCGGGAGGGAAAGGAGAGACCCAGTACTTC. The V call is TRBV3-1, the J call TRBJ2-5, with 12 bases matching TRBD2. This CDR3 comprises 16 residues. The V segment lost 4 bases and the J segment 4 bases; nucleotides outside the gene matches: 7. Germline V gene data show CDR1 as LGHDT and CDR2 as YNNKEL (reference sequence).

This clonotype was counted only a few times. The rearrangement joins TRBV9 to TRBJ1-1; TRBD1 matches at 7 bases. The CDR3 runs 15 residues. The V and J ends lost 3 bases and 0 bases, in that order; junction bases with no gene match: 5. Germline assignment: CDR1 SGDLS and CDR2 YYNGEE. The CDR3 region is CASSAGGSMNTEAFF. The DNA for the CDR3 is TGTGCCAGCAGCGCAGGGGGTTCGATGAACACTGAAGCTTTCTTT. The full variable domain, completed using reference TRBV9 and TRBJ1-1, is DSGVTQTPKHLITATGQRVTLRCSPRSGDLSVYWYQQSLDQGLQFLIQYYNGEERAKGNILERFSAQQFPDLHSELNLSSLELGDSALYFCASSAGGSMNTEAFFGQGTRLTVV.

V is TRBV11-2 and J is TRBJ1-1, with TRBD1 identical over 10 bases. This CDR3 is built from 15 residues. J lost 5 bases, V lost 3 bases, and 6 bases had no gene match. CDR1 and CDR2 from the germline V gene are SGHAT and FQNNGV. CDR3 in amino acids: CASSFADRGGTEAFF. CDR3 bases: TGTGCCAGCAGCTTCGCGGACAGGGGGGGGACTGAAGCTTTCTTT.

This clonotype was recorded a few times. The chain has TRBV5-1 and TRBJ2-1; 9 bases fit TRBD2. CDR1 SGHRS and CDR2 YFSETQ come from the germline V gene. Germline trimming cut 4 bases from V and 0 bases from J; bases unmatched to any gene: 2. The CDR3 totals 15 residues. CDR3 coding DNA: TGCGCCAGCAGCGTTAGCGGGAGCTCCTACAATGAGCAGTTCTTC. Translated, it gives CASSVSGSSYNEQFF.

This chain links TRBV29-1 with TRBJ2-7, with TRBD2 identical over 11 bases. The CDR3 is 15 amino acids. CDR1 is SQVTM and CDR2 is ANQGSEA in the germline V gene. Unmatched junction bases numbered 11, after V lost 7 bases and J lost 3 bases. Here the CDR3 DNA reads TGCAGCGCCATAAGCCCTAGCGGGAGGAACTACGAGCAGTACTTC. Translation: CSAISPSGRNYEQYF.

The table lists this clonotype with many counts. The chain has TRBV11-2 and TRBJ2-3; 8 bases are shared with TRBD2. Germline V gene data show CDR1 as SGHAT and CDR2 as FQNNGV. CDR3 length: 16 residues. V lost 6 bases, J lost 2 bases, and 10 bases stayed unmatched. CDR3 sequence: CASSSFLSGITDTQYF. In DNA, the CDR3 is TGTGCCAGCAGTTCTTTCCTTAGCGGGATCACAGATACGCAGTATTTT.

This clonotype has ten or more counts. The genes are TRBV19 and TRBJ2-7; TRBD2 aligns across 8 bases. Per germline, CDR1 LNHDA and CDR2 SQIVND (reference sequence). The CDR3 sequence is 15 residues long. J lost 7 bases, V lost 6 bases, and 14 bases had no gene match. Here the CDR3 DNA reads TGTGCCAGTAGCCGGGTGGAAGGACTAGCTTGGGAGCAGTACTTC. Translation gives CASSRVEGLAWEQYF.

This clonotype was found many times. This rearrangement joins TRBV7-2 to TRBJ1-4; D may be TRBD1 (5 bases). The CDR3 covers 14 residues. The ends were cut back, 2 bases at V and 7 bases at J, with 11 bases in the middle. Germline CDR1 is SGHTA and CDR2 is FQGNSA. CDR3 protein: CASSLWQGSEKLFF. In nucleotides, the CDR3 is TGTGCCAGCAGCTTATGGCAGGGAAGTGAAAAACTGTTTTTT. Supplemented by reference TRBV7-2 and TRBJ1-4, the full variable domain reads GAGVSQSPSNKVTEKGKDVELRCDPISGHTALYWYRQSLGQGLEFLIYFQGNSAPDKSGLPSDRFSAERTGGSVSTLTIQRTQQEDSAVYLCASSLWQGSEKLFFGSGTQLSVL.

This clonotype was detected many times. V gene TRBV10-3 combines with J gene TRBJ1-1, with D perhaps matching TRBD1 (5 bases). CDR1 and CDR2 from the germline V gene are ENHRY and SYGVKD. This CDR3 region has 14 residues. Trimming pared 3 bases from V and 3 bases from J, leaving 11 bases between. The DNA of the CDR3 is TGTGCCATCAGTGATAAGGGGAGGGACACTGAAGCTTTCTTT. Protein: CAISDKGRDTEAFF.

This clonotype was counted ten times or more. V usage is TRBV5-6 and J usage is TRBJ2-1, with 7 bases fitting TRBD2. With 0 bases clipped from V and 2 bases from J, the junction kept 11 bases outside the gene matches. The CDR3 covers 18 residues. Germline V gene lookup returns CDR1 SGHDT and CDR2 YYEEEE. CDR3 in amino acids: CASSLARLAATPYNEQFF. The CDR3 DNA is TGTGCCAGCAGCTTGGCCCGGCTAGCGGCAACTCCCTACAATGAGCAGTTCTTC.

This clonotype was seen a few times. This chain connects TRBV10-3 to TRBJ1-4, with no clear D. The germline CDR1 and CDR2 sequences are ENHRY and SYGVKD. V dropped 4 bases and J dropped 0 bases, with 6 bases sitting between them. The CDR3 loop spans 14 amino acids. The CDR3 DNA follows: TGTGCCATCAGTGCGATTGCAACTAATGAAAAACTGTTTTTT. This sequence encodes CAISAIATNEKLFF.

This chain connects TRBV27 to TRBJ2-7; possibly TRBD2 for D (5 bases). V lost 7 bases and J lost 3, with 16 bases in between. Germline V gene sequence: CDR1 MNHEY, CDR2 SMNVEV (reference sequence). The CDR3 spans 14 residues. CDR3 nucleotide sequence: TGTGCCAGCACCCCGACACTAGGAGTCTACGAGCAGTACTTC. Its translation: CASTPTLGVYEQYF.

To note about this clonotype: This could be a read error, since a much larger clone is one nucleotide away. The chain is built from TRBV12-3 or TRBV12-4 and TRBJ2-7; D not certain. V was pared by 4 bases and J by 5 bases, with 6 bases between. The CDR3 has 11 amino acids. CDR3 in amino acids: CASSWNHEQYF. Written as DNA, the CDR3 is TGTGCCAGCAGTTGGAACCACGAGCAGTACTTC.